These T cell receptor beta chains were read from a single sample in a study of shared clonotypes between healthy human individuals. TCRdb's copy holds only in-frame clones and misses some; the assay was immunoSEQ multiplex PCR. The data contain 2 million to 2.5 million clones, around 95% of them singletons. What was sequenced was naive CD4+ T cells sorted from blood. The receptors were sampled from a man between 18 and 29 years old in good health. CDR3s include the opening cysteine and the closing phenylalanine or tryptophan. D genes are given only for firm matches. The listing skips clone size in some rows; elsewhere it reads once, few, many or a size class.

clone size	V gene	D gene	J gene	CDR3 DNA	CDR3 protein
.	TRBV19	.	TRBJ2-3	TGTGCCAGTAGTATATCCCTTCTAGATACGCAGTATTTT	CASSISLLDTQYF
.	TRBV6-1	TRBD1	TRBJ2-7	TGTGCCAGCAGTGTCCAACAGGGGGGAAGCTCCTACGAGCAGTACTTC	CASSVQQGGSSYEQYF
.	TRBV6-4	TRBD1	TRBJ2-1	TGTGCCAGCAGCCGGGACAGGGGGAACAATGAGCAGTTCTTC	CASSRDRGNNEQFF
.	TRBV30	.	TRBJ1-5	TGTGCCTGGAGTGTACGTGAAGGAAAATATAGCAATCAGCCCCAGCATTTT	CAWSVREGKYSNQPQHF
.	TRBV28	.	TRBJ2-7	TGTGCCAGCAGTTTCCCCTACTACGAGCAGTACTTC	CASSFPYYEQYF
.	TRBV5-3	.	TRBJ1-5	TGTGCCAGAAGCCGCGATCAGCCCCAGCATTTT	CARSRDQPQHF
.	TRBV28	.	TRBJ1-1	TGTGCCAGCAGTCGCGGGGAGGGTGTTACAGCTTTCTTT	CASSRGEGVTAFF
once	TRBV6-7	.	TRBJ1-2	TGTGCCAGCAGTTACTCGGGGGGTAGGAACTATGGCTACACCTTC	CASSYSGGRNYGYTF
.	TRBV11-2	TRBD1	TRBJ1-6	TGTGCCAGCAGCTTAAGTACCTCGGGGACAGCTAATAATTCACCCCTCCACTTT	CASSLSTSGTANNSPLHF
.	TRBV5-1	TRBD2	TRBJ2-1	TGCGCCAGCAGCGCCTCGACTAGCGGGGGGAGCTCCTACAATGAGCAGTTCTTC	CASSASTSGGSSYNEQFF
.	TRBV6-5	.	TRBJ1-5	TGTGCCAGCAGTTTGACGGTGTGGGGCAATCAGCCCCAGCATTTT	CASSLTVWGNQPQHF
once	TRBV6-5	TRBD2	TRBJ2-7	TGTGCCAGCAGCCTGACTAGCGGGAAACTCTACGAGCAGTACTTC	CASSLTSGKLYEQYF
few	TRBV19	.	TRBJ1-5	TGTGCCAGTAGTATGAGCAATCAGCCCCAGCATTTT	CASSMSNQPQHF
.	TRBV25-1	.	TRBJ2-7	TGTGCCAGCAGTGACCCGACAGTTAGCTACGAGCAGTACTTC	CASSDPTVSYEQYF
once	TRBV7-2	.	TRBJ2-5	TGTGCCAGCAGCCGGAAGATCGGGGCAGAGACCCAGTACTTC	CASSRKIGAETQYF
.	TRBV5-6	TRBD1	TRBJ2-5	TGTGCCAGCAGCTTGGGGGACAGGGGGCGAGGCGAGACCCAGTACTTC	CASSLGDRGRGETQYF
.	TRBV11-1	.	TRBJ1-6	TGTGCCAGCAGCTTTACGCAGGGGAAACTCTCACCCCTCCACTTT	CASSFTQGKLSPLHF
.	TRBV5-1	.	TRBJ2-3	TGCGCCAGCAGCGGTTACACTGCTAGCACAGATACGCAGTATTTT	CASSGYTASTDTQYF
few	TRBV27	TRBD1	TRBJ1-5	TGTGCCAGCAGTAACCGGGACAGACAGCCCCAGCATTTT	CASSNRDRQPQHF
.	TRBV19	.	TRBJ1-2	TGTGCCAGTAGTATCGCTTTAGGGCGGAACTATGGCTACACCTTC	CASSIALGRNYGYTF
.	TRBV9	TRBD2	TRBJ2-5	TGTGCCAGCGGGAGGGGGACTAGCGGAAAGATCCAAGAGACCCAGTACTTC	CASGRGTSGKIQETQYF
.	TRBV6-6	.	TRBJ1-1	TGTGCCAGCAGTTTATGGGGGAACACTGAAGCTTTCTTT	CASSLWGNTEAFF
.	TRBV28	.	TRBJ1-2	TGTGCCAGCAGGGGGACGGCACCTTCCTATGGCTACACCTTC	CASRGTAPSYGYTF
.	TRBV5-6	.	TRBJ1-2	TGTGCCAGCAGCCAAGCCGGGGGCGTCGGGGGCTACACCTTC	CASSQAGGVGGYTF
.	TRBV18	TRBD1	TRBJ2-7	TGTGCCAGCTCAGGTACCACAGGGGACGAGCAGTACTTC	CASSGTTGDEQYF
.	TRBV2	.	TRBJ2-1	TGTGCCAGCAGTGAATGGGGCGGGACCTACAATGAGCAGTTCTTC	CASSEWGGTYNEQFF
.	TRBV30	.	TRBJ1-3	TGTGCCTGGAGTGCAGGGGTCCTCAGCTCTGGAAACACCATATATTTT	CAWSAGVLSSGNTIYF
.	TRBV5-1	.	TRBJ1-3	TGCGCCAGCAGCTTGGCCAGGGGTTTTGGAAACACCATATATTTT	CASSLARGFGNTIYF
.	TRBV4-1	TRBD1	TRBJ2-7	TGCGCCAGCAGCCGAGGGACGGGACAGAGCTACGAGCAGTACTTC	CASSRGTGQSYEQYF
.	TRBV6-5	.	TRBJ1-1	TGTGCCAGCAGTTACGGGCGGGGGAAACCGAACACTGAAGCTTTCTTT	CASSYGRGKPNTEAFF
.	TRBV20-1	.	TRBJ1-1	TGCAGTGCTACAGGGAACACTGAAGCTTTCTTT	CSATGNTEAFF
.	TRBV19	.	TRBJ2-2	TGTGCCAGTAGTCACGCCGGGGAGCTGTTTTTT	CASSHAGELFF